Below, 19 T cell receptor beta chains from the same sample are listed, as sequenced in a study of T cells expressing NK-cell markers. Reprocessing the 5' RACE reads, TCRdb reports a single entry for every CDR3 protein and omits DNA. The sample has about 390,000 distinct CDR3 sequences. What was sequenced was blood T cells: a sorted CD56 or NKG2C T cell subset, CD4+ or CD8+ T cells, or bulk PBMC T cells (not recorded which). The receptors stem from a woman in her forties or fifties in good health.

The chain combines TRBV4-1 with TRBJ2-1; TCRdb gives TRBD1 as the D gene, but with no DNA this cannot be confirmed. Looked up from germline, CDR1 is MGHRA and CDR2 is YSYEKL. The CDR3 length is 15 residues. CDR3 loop: CASSQEETGYNEQFF.

J is TRBJ1-5 and V is TRBV7-9. CDR1 is SEHNR, CDR2 FQNEAQ, per germline (reference sequence). The CDR3 totals 12 residues. CDR3 protein: CASSFKAQPQHF.

The V gene is TRBV7-9, the J gene TRBJ2-2; no DNA is available, so the TRBD1 call from TCRdb remains unchecked. The CDR3 is 14 amino acids. Germline V gives CDR1 SEHNR, CDR2 FQNEAQ (reference sequence). This chain's CDR3 is CASSQGQTTGELFF.

The chain recombines TRBV5-1 with TRBJ2-1. The CDR3 covers 14 residues. Germline V gene sequence: CDR1 SGHRS, CDR2 YFSETQ. The CDR3 protein is CASSLRVSQNEQFF.

V is TRBV6-2 or TRBV6-3 and J is TRBJ2-6; checking the TCRdb D call of TRBD2 is not possible without DNA. The CDR3 has 16 amino acids. CDR1 MNHEY and CDR2 SVGEGT come from the germline V gene. The CDR3 loop is CASSPAGTSGANVLTF.

The chain recombines TRBV5-1 with TRBJ1-5; without DNA, the TCRdb call of TRBD1 cannot be checked. Germline V gives CDR1 SGHRS, CDR2 YFSETQ. The CDR3 has 17 amino acids. The CDR3 reads CASSLGAGTHSNQPQHF.

The chain recombines TRBV12-3 or TRBV12-4 with TRBJ1-2; the D gene TCRdb calls, TRBD1, cannot be checked with no DNA. The CDR3 loop spans 13 amino acids. CDR3 loop: CASSPTDTYGYTF.

The chain combines TRBV7-9 with TRBJ2-3; TCRdb names TRBD1, which stays unverified in the absence of DNA. This CDR3 comprises 13 residues. Germline V gene data show CDR1 as SEHNR and CDR2 as FQNEAQ (reference sequence). CDR3 loop: CASRYRETDTQYF.

The V and J genes are TRBV6-5 and TRBJ2-1; TCRdb's assignment of TRBD1 cannot be checked, as there is no DNA. CDR1 and CDR2 from the germline V gene are MNHEY and SVGAGI. The CDR3 contains 15 residues. This chain's CDR3 is CASSYIRPGADEQFF.

The chain employs TRBV18 and TRBJ2-3; the TRBD1 assignment by TCRdb is unverifiable without DNA. The CDR3 length is 16 residues. Germline V gives CDR1 KGHSH, CDR2 LQKENI. The CDR3: CASSPLPTGGTDTQYF. Variable domain in full (rest from reference TRBV18 and TRBJ2-3): NAGVMQNPRHLVRRRGQEARLRCSPMKGHSHVYWYRQLPEEGLKFMVYLQKENIIDESGMPKERFSAEFPKEGPSILRIQQVVRGDSAAYFCASSPLPTGGTDTQYFGPGTRLTVL.

The chain uses TRBV12-3 or TRBV12-4 and TRBJ2-1; TCRdb's assignment of TRBD2 cannot be checked, as there is no DNA. This CDR3 has 15 residues. CDR3 loop: CASFRGSARGDEQFF.

This chain joins TRBV5-6 and TRBJ2-3; TCRdb indicates TRBD2, and absent DNA this call remains unverified. Germline V gene lookup returns CDR1 SGHDT and CDR2 YYEEEE. The CDR3 loop spans 17 amino acids. The CDR3 region is CASSLVGPRWATDTQYF.

The V and J genes are TRBV6-5 and TRBJ2-7; TCRdb designates TRBD1, a call that cannot be tested without DNA. This CDR3 is 16 amino acids long. The germline CDR1 and CDR2 sequences are MNHEY and SVGAGI. CDR3 region: CASSWGTGVSSYEQYF.

The rearrangement links TRBV6-1 to TRBJ2-3; the TCRdb D gene call, TRBD2, has no DNA to confirm it. The CDR3 sequence is 15 residues long. CDR1 is MNHNS and CDR2 is SASEGT in the germline V gene. The CDR3 sequence: CASSVNSENTDTQYF.

The chain is built from TRBV29-1 and TRBJ2-1. The CDR3 length is 11 residues. Germline CDR1 is SQVTM and CDR2 is ANQGSEA. CDR3 sequence reads: CSVVDYNEQFF.

The chain couples TRBV15 to TRBJ2-5; TCRdb's D gene call, TRBD2, goes unchecked for lack of DNA. The V gene's germline CDR1 is LNHNV and CDR2 YYDKDF (reference sequence). This CDR3 has 15 residues. CDR3 sequence: CATSKRLADQETQYF.

The V call is TRBV14, the J call TRBJ2-1; TCRdb calls TRBD2, which cannot be checked without DNA. The CDR3 extends over 15 amino acids. Germline-derived CDR1 and CDR2 are SGHDN and FVKESK. This CDR3 is CASSQYTTRVHEQFF.

The rearrangement joins TRBV5-6 to TRBJ2-1; the TRBD1 assignment by TCRdb is unverifiable without DNA. The CDR3 consists of 16 residues. Germline V lookup: CDR1 SGHDT, CDR2 YYEEEE. The CDR3 loop reads CASSFSGAGAPNEQFF.

This chain joins TRBV2 and TRBJ2-2. CDR3 length equals 12 residues. Germline CDR1 and CDR2: SNHLY and FYNNEI. CDR3 sequence reads: CASYPSGGELFF.